A single sample gave rise to the 4 T cell receptor beta chains below, sequenced in a study of shared clonotypes between healthy human individuals. Clones were sequenced by immunoSEQ multiplex PCR, and TCRdb holds only the in-frame ones, with some missing. The sample holds roughly 480,000 clones; around three quarters are singletons and the top ten take roughly 12%. Sequenced input: PBMCs. These receptors came from a woman aged 35 to 49 in good health. Some clones in this sample may be carry-over from other donors' samples.

On this clone: One junction end does not reproduce the germline sequence, and a read error may be involved. This chain uses TRBV27 with TRBJ2-7, with 8 bases identical to TRBD2. The CDR3 runs to 15 residues. CDR1 is MNHEY, CDR2 SMNVEV, per germline (reference sequence). The CDR3 nucleotides are TGTGCCAGCGGCGCTCCGGGACTAGTTTTCTACGAGCTGTACTTC. Its translation is CASGAPGLVFYELYF.

In DNA form, the CDR3 reads TGTGCCTGGAACCGCGGGACAGGGGGCGCGAAGACCCAGTACTTC. Its protein is CAWNRGTGGAKTQYF. This chain uses TRBV30 with TRBJ2-5; 12 nucleotides line up with TRBD1. The CDR3 spans 15 residues. V shed 4 bases, J shed 6 bases, and the junction held 9 bases outside the gene matches. From germline, CDR1 is GTSNPN and CDR2 SVGIG (reference sequence). Variable domain in full (rest from reference TRBV30 and TRBJ2-5): SQTIHQWPATLVQPVGSPLSLECTVEGTSNPNLYWYRQAAGRGLQLLFYSVGIGQISSEVPQNLSASRPQDRQFILSSKKLLLSDSGFYLCAWNRGTGGAKTQYFGPGTRLLVL.

The V gene is TRBV6-5, the J gene TRBJ1-3, with 7 bases lining up with TRBD1. Germline values: CDR1 MNHEY, CDR2 SVGAGI. The CDR3 is 16 amino acids. J was trimmed by 4 bases and V by 4 bases; bases with no gene match: 10. In DNA, the CDR3 is TGTGCCAGCAGTTCCATACAGGGGATGGAGGGAAACACCATATATTTT. Protein product: CASSSIQGMEGNTIYF.

The CDR3: CASRVGGAGNQPQHF. DNA of the CDR3: TGTGCCAGCAGGGTGGGGGGCGCTGGCAATCAGCCCCAGCATTTT. The chain uses TRBV2 and TRBJ1-5; D may be TRBD1 (6 bases). Trimming took 6 bases from V and 2 from J, leaving 14 bases between them. Germline CDR1 reads SNHLY; CDR2 reads FYNNEI. The CDR3 covers 15 residues. Filled out from reference TRBV2 and TRBJ1-5, the complete variable domain reads EPEVTQTPSHQVTQMGQEVILRCVPISNHLYFYWYRQILGQKVEFLVSFYNNEISEKSEIFDDQFSVERPDGSNFTLKIRSTKLEDSAMYFCASRVGGAGNQPQHFGDGTRLSIL.